The 20 T cell receptor beta chains listed next were all sequenced from one sample in a study of T cell responses to AZD1222 COVID-19 vaccine. Profiled with immunoSEQ multiplex PCR; TCRdb holds only in-frame clones, not every one. The sample yields approximately 140,000 clones, roughly nine tenths seen once. Material: peripheral blood, obtained 28 days after the second AZD1222 dose. These receptors were taken from an adult who received the AZD1222 COVID-19 vaccine.

In regard to this clone: Other DNA sequences within the sample encode an identical CDR3. This chain uses TRBV18 with TRBJ1-2, with D tentatively TRBD1 (5 bases). CDR3 length: 13 residues. The V and J ends lost 3 bases and 3 bases respectively, with 8 bases between them. Germline V lookup: CDR1 KGHSH, CDR2 LQKENI. CDR3: CASSPGADYGYTF. The DNA for the CDR3 is TGTGCCAGCTCACCCGGGGCGGACTATGGCTACACCTTC.

In nucleotides, the CDR3 is TGTGCCAGCAGTTACTACCCGGAGGCGGGGGCCAACGTCCTGACTTTC. Amino acid sequence: CASSYYPEAGANVLTF. This chain joins TRBV6-5 and TRBJ2-6; tentative D call: TRBD2 (5 bases). In germline, CDR1 is MNHEY, CDR2 SVGAGI. This CDR3 region has 16 residues. The ends were cut back, 1 base at V and 4 bases at J, with 11 bases in the middle.

The chain carries TRBV4-2 and TRBJ2-7; TRBD1 is a possible D gene (6 bases). CDR3 length: 14 residues. Germline lookup yields CDR1 LGHNA and CDR2 YNFKEQ. V gave up 4 bases and J gave up 2 bases, with 12 bases separating them. This CDR3 is CASSPLGQTYEQYF. CDR3 coding DNA: TGTGCCAGCAGCCCACTCGGACAGACCTACGAGCAGTACTTC.

CDR3 DNA: TGTGCCTGGAGTGGGATTGGACAGGGCATAGTTCAGCCCCAGCATTTT. This encodes CAWSGIGQGIVQPQHF. The chain is built from TRBV30 and TRBJ1-5; 8 bases match TRBD1. Trimming at V came to 1 base and at J to 6 bases, leaving 11 bases not matched to a gene. CDR3 length: 16 amino acids. Germline V CDR1 and CDR2: GTSNPN, SVGIG (reference sequence).

The chain recombines TRBV12-5 with TRBJ2-1, with D possibly matching TRBD1 (6 bases). Trimming removed 0 bases at V and 12 bases at J, with 12 bases between. Germline V gene lookup returns CDR1 LGHNT and CDR2 FRNRAP. CDR3 length equals 13 residues. The CDR3 is CASGLVGAKGQFF. The DNA for the CDR3 is TGTGCTAGTGGTTTGGTGGGGGCCAAAGGGCAGTTCTTC. Based on the CDR3 plus reference TRBV12-5 and TRBJ2-1, the full variable domain is DARVTQTPRHKVTEMGQEVTMRCQPILGHNTVFWYRQTMMQGLELLAYFRNRAPLDDSGMPKDRFSAEMPDATLATLKIQPSEPRDSAVYFCASGLVGAKGQFFGPGTRLTVL.

V and J are TRBV19 and TRBJ2-7; tentative D call: TRBD2 (7 bases). The CDR3 is made up of 16 amino acids. Trimming took 5 bases from V and 1 from J, leaving 18 bases between them. CDR1 and CDR2 from the germline V gene are LNHDA and SQIVND (reference sequence). CDR3 nucleotide sequence: TGTGCCAGTAGTCCTACGGGGAGGGGGATTTCCTACGAGCAGTACTTC. The encoded protein is CASSPTGRGISYEQYF.

The gene calls are TRBV5-8 and TRBJ2-7; TRBD2 agrees at 16 bases. Germline lookup yields CDR1 SGHTS and CDR2 YDEGEE. V shed 3 bases and J 1 base; nucleotides not matched to a gene: 1. This CDR3 spans 16 amino acids. In DNA, the CDR3 is TGTGCCAGCAGCTCGGGACTAGCGGGGGGGTCCTACGAGCAGTACTTC. This codes for CASSSGLAGGSYEQYF.

The rearrangement uses TRBV5-1 and TRBJ2-2, with D maybe TRBD2 (5 bases). The V and J ends lost 2 bases and 2 bases respectively, with 10 bases between them. Germline CDR1 is SGHRS and CDR2 is YFSETQ. The CDR3 extends over 15 amino acids. The CDR3 nucleotides are TGCGCCAGCAGCTTCTCGGGATCAAACACCGGGGAGCTGTTTTTT. Translation gives CASSFSGSNTGELFF.

The V gene is TRBV5-6, the J gene TRBJ1-5, with TRBD1 as a possible D gene (5 bases). The V end was cut by 0 bases, the J end by 5 bases, with 12 bases between. This CDR3 comprises 15 residues. In germline, CDR1 is SGHDT, CDR2 YYEEEE. CDR3 DNA sequence: TGTGCCAGCAGCTTGGCCGGAACAGGAGATCAGCCCCAGCATTTT. Protein product: CASSLAGTGDQPQHF. The full variable domain, its missing parts supplied by reference TRBV5-6 and TRBJ1-5, is DAGVTQSPTHLIKTRGQQVTLRCSPKSGHDTVSWYQQALGQGPQFIFQYYEEEERQRGNFPDRFSGHQFPNYSSELNVNALLLGDSALYLCASSLAGTGDQPQHFGDGTRLSIL.

V and J are TRBV2 and TRBJ1-2; D not certain. V gave up 6 bases and J gave up 5 bases, with 19 bases separating them. The CDR3 sequence is 15 residues long. Per germline, CDR1 SNHLY and CDR2 FYNNEI. The CDR3 DNA reads as TGTGCCAGCAGAGAAAGGAGTGGGGTTGAGTATGGCTACACCTTC. This sequence encodes CASRERSGVEYGYTF.

The chain has TRBV3-1 (or the pseudogene TRBV3-2) and TRBJ2-1; 10 nucleotides agree with TRBD1. The CDR3 has 15 amino acids. Trimming took 3 bases from V and 6 from J; bases not matched to a gene: 5. Per the germline V gene, CDR1 is LGHDT and CDR2 is YNNKEL (reference sequence). CDR3 sequence: CASSQGGQGSNEQFF. CDR3 DNA sequence: TGTGCCAGCAGCCAGGGGGGACAGGGGTCCAATGAGCAGTTCTTC.

This sequence joins TRBV6-5 and TRBJ1-5, with unresolved D. The CDR3 is 15 residues long. Trimming left V 0 bases short and J 3 bases short, with 9 bases between. The germline CDR1 and CDR2 sequences are MNHEY and SVGAGI. The CDR3, as DNA: TGTGCCAGCAGTTACTCTCGGGATATCAATCAGCCCCAGCATTTT. Translating gives CASSYSRDINQPQHF.

The genes are TRBV7-9 and TRBJ2-4, with D maybe TRBD1 (6 bases). Trimming removed 3 bases at V and 0 bases at J, with 12 bases between. The CDR3 totals 16 residues. Germline lookup yields CDR1 SEHNR and CDR2 FQNEAQ (reference sequence). Written as DNA, the CDR3 is TGTGCCAGCAGCTTGAGCCAGACAGGAGCCAAAAACATTCAGTACTTC. This gives the protein CASSLSQTGAKNIQYF.

This clone appeared once. This rearrangement joins TRBV24-1 to TRBJ1-2, with 8 bases aligning to TRBD1. There are 15 residues in the CDR3. J gave up 6 bases and V 0 bases, and 5 bases lay outside the gene matches. The V gene's germline CDR1 is KGHDR and CDR2 SFDVKD. CDR3 coding DNA: TGTGCCACCAGTGATTTGGCCCAGGGGGCTAATGGCTACACCTTC. It translates to CATSDLAQGANGYTF.

The CDR3 coding sequence is TGTGCCAGCAGTTACTCGATGGACAGGGACTACGAGCAGTACTTC. Amino acid sequence: CASSYSMDRDYEQYF. The genes are TRBV6-5 and TRBJ2-7; 8 nucleotides line up with TRBD1. Germline trimming cut 0 bases from V and 3 bases from J; bases unmatched to any gene: 4. Germline V gives CDR1 MNHEY, CDR2 SVGAGI. This CDR3 has 15 residues.

The V gene is TRBV27, the J gene TRBJ2-2; TRBD1 agrees at 9 bases. The length of the CDR3 is 15 residues. With 4 bases clipped from V and 2 bases from J, the junction kept 2 bases outside the gene matches. CDR1 and CDR2 from the germline V gene are MNHEY and SMNVEV (reference sequence). The CDR3 reads CASSWTGANTGELFF. The CDR3 bases are TGTGCCAGCAGTTGGACAGGGGCAAACACCGGGGAGCTGTTTTTT.

The V and J genes are TRBV29-1 and TRBJ2-1; weak D call: TRBD1 (5 bases). This CDR3 has 11 amino acids. Germline V gene lookup returns CDR1 SQVTM and CDR2 ANQGSEA. V was shortened by 7 bases and J by 7 bases, with 11 bases between the two germline ends. DNA for the CDR3: TGCAGCGCCAGGGTCGAAAATGAGCAGTTCTTC. This encodes CSARVENEQFF.

This chain links TRBV3-1 (or the pseudogene TRBV3-2) with TRBJ2-3; D might be TRBD2 (5 bases). The ends were cut back, 2 bases at V and 6 bases at J, with 15 bases in the middle. The CDR3 is 15 amino acids. The germline gives CDR1 LGHDT, CDR2 YNNKEL (reference sequence). The CDR3 is CASSQFFLASDTQYF. CDR3 nucleotides: TGTGCCAGCAGCCAATTCTTCTTAGCGAGTGATACGCAGTATTTT.

The chain joins TRBV29-1 to TRBJ2-7; D is possibly TRBD1 (5 bases). Deletions cut 4 bases from V and 0 bases from J, with 7 bases between. CDR1 is SQVTM, CDR2 ANQGSEA, per germline. The CDR3 is 12 residues long. The CDR3 region is CSVGGSSYEQYF. In DNA, the CDR3 is TGCAGCGTTGGGGGCAGCTCCTACGAGCAGTACTTC.

The chain uses TRBV7-9 and TRBJ2-1; no firm D call. CDR3 length: 12 residues. Germline loops: CDR1 SEHNR, CDR2 FQNEAQ (reference sequence). V was pared by 5 bases and J by 10 bases, with 12 bases between. The CDR3, as DNA: TGTGCCAGCAGCATAGTTGGTTTCGAGCAGTTCTTC. This codes for CASSIVGFEQFF.